A single sample gave rise to the 18 T cell receptor beta chains below, sequenced in a study of cytomegalovirus exposure and HLA in healthy donors. Profiling relied on immunoSEQ multiplex PCR, and the TCRdb table lists in-frame clones only, not all of them. The sample contains 150,000 to 200,000 clones, approximately 81% of which appear only once. Sequencing input: PBMCs. All receptors come from a man aged 18 to 29 in good health and CMV-seropositive.

The CDR3: CASSPTGMLNTEAFF. DNA of the CDR3: TGTGCCAGCAGTCCTACAGGGATGCTGAACACTGAAGCTTTCTTT. V usage is TRBV27 and J usage is TRBJ1-1; D perhaps matches TRBD1 (6 bases). Germline CDR1 reads MNHEY; CDR2 reads SMNVEV (reference sequence). V gave up 5 bases and J gave up 0 bases, with 13 bases separating them. The CDR3 totals 15 residues.

The chain combines TRBV27 with TRBJ1-3, with D maybe TRBD1 (5 bases). The V gene's germline CDR1 is MNHEY and CDR2 SMNVEV (reference sequence). V lost 6 bases to trimming and J lost 2 bases, with 5 bases between them. The CDR3 totals 12 residues. CDR3 protein: CASRGPGNTIYF. CDR3 sequence (DNA): TGTGCCAGCAGGGGGCCTGGAAACACCATATATTTT.

Here the CDR3 reads CATSSYNRVTHEQYF. CDR3 bases: TGTGCCACCAGCAGCTACAACAGGGTAACCCACGAGCAGTACTTC. The chain carries TRBV15 and TRBJ2-7; tentative D call: TRBD1 (6 bases). The CDR3 loop spans 15 amino acids. Trimming left V 3 bases short and J 5 bases short, with 17 bases between. Germline values: CDR1 LNHNV, CDR2 YYDKDF (reference sequence).

The J gene is TRBJ1-2, the V gene TRBV28; D is undetermined. Germline-derived CDR1 and CDR2 are MDHEN and SYDVKM. V lost 6 bases to trimming and J lost 5 bases, with 13 bases between them. CDR3 length: 13 amino acids. CDR3 DNA: TGTGCCAGCAGCCTTCGACAAGTGTATGGCTACACCTTC. This sequence encodes CASSLRQVYGYTF.

V and J are TRBV19 and TRBJ2-2; TRBD2 aligns across 7 bases. The junction had 8 bases not matched to a gene; V was cut back by 6 bases and J by 1 base. The germline CDR1 and CDR2 sequences are LNHDA and SQIVND (reference sequence). This CDR3 has 16 residues. CDR3: CASRLRGGGNTGELFF. The CDR3 DNA follows: TGTGCCAGTAGGCTCCGTGGCGGGGGGAACACCGGGGAGCTGTTTTTT.

J is TRBJ2-3 and V is TRBV7-6, with D possibly TRBD2 on 5 matching bases. Germline V lookup: CDR1 SGHVS, CDR2 FNYEAQ. The CDR3 runs 16 residues. V lost 5 bases to trimming and J lost 3 bases, with 18 bases between them. CDR3 nucleotides: TGTGCCAGCAGCCCAAGCCCCGAGGGCCTGACAGATACGCAGTATTTT. This encodes CASSPSPEGLTDTQYF.

This chain joins TRBV11-2 and TRBJ2-1, with 7 positions matching TRBD2. The CDR3 length is 16 residues. Germline V gene sequence: CDR1 SGHAT, CDR2 FQNNGV. The ends lost 5 bases at V and 5 bases at J; junction bases unmatched: 12. The CDR3 loop is CASSHRGEGLDNEQFF. In DNA form, the CDR3 reads TGTGCCAGCAGCCACCGGGGGGAGGGGCTTGACAATGAGCAGTTCTTC.

In the case of this clone: Within the sample, other DNA sequences also encode this same CDR3. The chain is built from TRBV9 and TRBJ2-2, with 7 bases matching TRBD2. Looked up from germline, CDR1 is SGDLS and CDR2 is YYNGEE. V was clipped by 0 bases and J by 5 bases; unmatched bases: 4. CDR3 length: 15 residues. CDR3: CASSVVQGGTGELFF. The DNA of the CDR3 is TGTGCCAGCAGCGTAGTGCAGGGAGGGACCGGGGAGCTGTTTTTT.

This chain joins TRBV28 and TRBJ1-4; D gene ambiguous. With 3 bases removed from V and 8 bases from J, the gap between germline ends came to 16 bases. CDR3 length equals 15 residues. Germline CDR1 is MDHEN and CDR2 is SYDVKM. CDR3 residues: CASSFWSGSNEKLFF. CDR3 in DNA: TGTGCCAGCAGTTTTTGGTCGGGGAGTAACGAAAAACTGTTTTTT.

The chain joins TRBV28 to TRBJ2-3, with D possibly matching TRBD2 (5 bases). The CDR3 contains 16 residues. V dropped 2 bases and J dropped 4 bases, with 16 bases sitting between them. Germline CDR1 and CDR2: MDHEN and SYDVKM. The DNA of the CDR3 is TGTGCCAGCAGTTTAGGTCGGGGTTTTATCCCAGATACGCAGTATTTT. This encodes CASSLGRGFIPDTQYF. The full variable domain, rest sourced from reference TRBV28 and TRBJ2-3, is DVKVTQSSRYLVKRTGEKVFLECVQDMDHENMFWYRQDPGLGLRLIYFSYDVKMKEKGDIPEGYSVSREKKERFSLILESASTNQTSMYLCASSLGRGFIPDTQYFGPGTRLTVL.

Worth noting for this clone: The junction departs from germline at one end; a sequencing error may be responsible. This chain links TRBV5-6 with TRBJ2-1; 7 positions agree with TRBD1. The length of the CDR3 is 17 residues. The germline CDR1 and CDR2 sequences are SGHDT and YYEEEE. CDR3 sequence: CASRLGRTGDPYNEQFF. In nucleotides, the CDR3 is TGTGCCAGCAGGTTGGGTCGGACAGGTGATCCCTACAATGAGCAGTTCTTC.

The gene calls are TRBV7-3 and TRBJ2-1; TRBD2 is a possible D gene (7 bases). The CDR3 has 16 amino acids. The germline V gene encodes CDR1 SGHTA and CDR2 FQGTGA. Trimming took off 4 bases at V and 9 bases at J, with 22 bases between the two ends. CDR3 sequence: CASSYQGGGIPGEQFF. The CDR3 nucleotides read TGTGCCAGCAGCTACCAAGGGGGGGGGATACCGGGTGAGCAGTTCTTC.

V usage is TRBV15 and J usage is TRBJ1-2, with 8 bases that match TRBD1. This CDR3 contains 14 residues. Germline V lookup: CDR1 LNHNV, CDR2 YYDKDF (reference sequence). V lost 3 bases, J lost 8 bases, and 8 bases stayed unmatched. In DNA form, the CDR3 reads TGTGCCACCAGCAGCCCGGACAGGGAACGGGGCTACACCTTC. It codes for CATSSPDRERGYTF.

As to this clone: Additional DNA sequences in this sample encode the identical CDR3. V usage is TRBV6-5 and J usage is TRBJ1-5; the D is unclear. V dropped 2 bases and J dropped 1 base, with 3 bases sitting between them. In germline, CDR1 is MNHEY, CDR2 SVGAGI. This CDR3 has 13 amino acids. CDR3 bases: TGTGCCAGCAGTTACGGCAGCAATCAGCCCCAGCATTTT. Translation: CASSYGSNQPQHF.

The V call is TRBV27, the J call TRBJ2-7, with 10 bases fitting TRBD2. The CDR3 is 14 amino acids. Germline CDR1 reads MNHEY; CDR2 reads SMNVEV (reference sequence). V shed 5 bases and J 4 bases; nucleotides not matched to a gene: 5. As DNA, the CDR3 is TGTGCCAGCAGTCCTAGCGGGAGAGGATACGAGCAGTACTTC. This encodes CASSPSGRGYEQYF.

The rearrangement links TRBV5-1 to TRBJ1-4; 11 positions agree with TRBD1. This CDR3 is 15 amino acids long. Germline V gives CDR1 SGHRS, CDR2 YFSETQ. J was trimmed by 8 bases and V by 0 bases; bases with no gene match: 3. CDR3 protein: CASSLGGQGAEKLFF. The CDR3 nucleotides are TGCGCCAGCAGCTTGGGAGGACAGGGGGCGGAAAAACTGTTTTTT.

The count of this clone is one. The chain joins TRBV10-3 to TRBJ1-5, with 8 bases lining up with TRBD1. J was trimmed by 7 bases and V by 3 bases; bases with no gene match: 5. Germline CDR1 is ENHRY and CDR2 is SYGVKD. This CDR3 has 14 residues. CDR3 region: CAISDRGLEQPQHF. CDR3 coding DNA: TGTGCCATCAGTGACAGGGGGCTAGAACAGCCCCAGCATTTT.

This clone was found once. The chain recombines TRBV27 with TRBJ2-3; 7 bases map to TRBD1. The CDR3 covers 15 residues. Germline values: CDR1 MNHEY, CDR2 SMNVEV (reference sequence). Losses at the gene ends were 6 bases for V and 2 bases for J; bases not matched to a gene: 8. The CDR3 here is CASRPGQWDTDTQYF. The CDR3 coding sequence is TGTGCCAGCAGACCGGGACAGTGGGACACAGATACGCAGTATTTT.